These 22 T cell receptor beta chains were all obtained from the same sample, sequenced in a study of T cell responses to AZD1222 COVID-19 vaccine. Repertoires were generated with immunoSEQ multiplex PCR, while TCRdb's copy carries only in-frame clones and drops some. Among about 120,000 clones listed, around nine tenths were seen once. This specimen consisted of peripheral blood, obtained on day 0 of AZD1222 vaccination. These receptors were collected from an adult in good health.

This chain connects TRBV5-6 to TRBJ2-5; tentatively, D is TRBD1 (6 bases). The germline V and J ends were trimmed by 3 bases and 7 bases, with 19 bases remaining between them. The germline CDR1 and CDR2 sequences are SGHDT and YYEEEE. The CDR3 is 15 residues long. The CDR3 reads CASSSGTLHGGTQYF. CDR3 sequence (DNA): TGTGCCAGCAGCTCCGGGACATTACATGGGGGGACCCAGTACTTC.

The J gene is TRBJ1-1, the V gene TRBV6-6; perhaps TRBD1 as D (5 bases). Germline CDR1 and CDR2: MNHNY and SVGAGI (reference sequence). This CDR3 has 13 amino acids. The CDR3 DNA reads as TGTGGGGTGGGACCCCCCATGAACACTGAAGCTTTCTTT. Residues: CGVGPPMNTEAFF.

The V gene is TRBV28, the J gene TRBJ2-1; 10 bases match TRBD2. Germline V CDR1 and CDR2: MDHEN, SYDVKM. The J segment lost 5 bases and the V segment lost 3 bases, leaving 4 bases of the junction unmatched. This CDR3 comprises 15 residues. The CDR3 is CASSFGSGRNNEQFF. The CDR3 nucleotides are TGTGCCAGCAGTTTCGGTAGCGGGAGGAACAATGAGCAGTTCTTC.

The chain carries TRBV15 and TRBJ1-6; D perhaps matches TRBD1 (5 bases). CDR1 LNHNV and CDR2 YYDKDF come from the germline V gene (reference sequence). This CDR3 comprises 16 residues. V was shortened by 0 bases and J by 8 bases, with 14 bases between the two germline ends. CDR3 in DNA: TGTGCCACCAGCAGAGATAACGGCAGGGATGATTCACCCCTCCACTTT. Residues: CATSRDNGRDDSPLHF.

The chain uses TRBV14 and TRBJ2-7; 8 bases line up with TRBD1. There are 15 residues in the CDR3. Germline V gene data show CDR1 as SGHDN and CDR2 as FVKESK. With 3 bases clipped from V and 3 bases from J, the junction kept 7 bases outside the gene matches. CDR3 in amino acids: CASSHWGQESYEQYF. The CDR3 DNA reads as TGTGCCAGCAGCCACTGGGGACAGGAAAGCTACGAGCAGTACTTC. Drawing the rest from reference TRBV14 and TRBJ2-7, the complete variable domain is EAGVTQFPSHSVIEKGQTVTLRCDPISGHDNLYWYRRVMGKEIKFLLHFVKESKQDESGMPNNRFLAERTGGTYSTLKVQPAELEDSGVYFCASSHWGQESYEQYFGPGTRLTVT.

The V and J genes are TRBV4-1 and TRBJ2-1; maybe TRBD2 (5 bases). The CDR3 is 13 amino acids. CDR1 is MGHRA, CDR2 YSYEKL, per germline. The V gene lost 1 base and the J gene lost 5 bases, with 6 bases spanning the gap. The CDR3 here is CASSQVGDNEQFF. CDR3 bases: TGCGCCAGCAGCCAAGTCGGGGACAATGAGCAGTTCTTC.

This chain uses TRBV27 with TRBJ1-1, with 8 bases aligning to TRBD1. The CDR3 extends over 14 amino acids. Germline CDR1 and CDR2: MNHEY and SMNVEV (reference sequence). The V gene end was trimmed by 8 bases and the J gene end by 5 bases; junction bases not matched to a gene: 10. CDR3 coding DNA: TGTGCCAGCGGCGGGACAGGAAGGGAGACTGAAGCTTTCTTT. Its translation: CASGGTGRETEAFF.

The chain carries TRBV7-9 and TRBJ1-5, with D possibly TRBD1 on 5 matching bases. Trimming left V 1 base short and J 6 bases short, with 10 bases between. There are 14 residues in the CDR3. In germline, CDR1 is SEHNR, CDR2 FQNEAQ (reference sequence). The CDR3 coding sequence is TGTGCCAGCAGCTTAGGTTCAGGGTCTCAGCCCCAGCATTTT. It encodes CASSLGSGSQPQHF.

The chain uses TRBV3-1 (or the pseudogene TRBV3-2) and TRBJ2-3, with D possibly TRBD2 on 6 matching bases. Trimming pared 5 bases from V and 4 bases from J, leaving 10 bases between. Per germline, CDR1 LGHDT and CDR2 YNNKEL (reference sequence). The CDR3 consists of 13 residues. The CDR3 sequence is CASSFGGADTQYF. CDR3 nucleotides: TGTGCCAGCAGCTTCGGAGGGGCAGATACGCAGTATTTT.

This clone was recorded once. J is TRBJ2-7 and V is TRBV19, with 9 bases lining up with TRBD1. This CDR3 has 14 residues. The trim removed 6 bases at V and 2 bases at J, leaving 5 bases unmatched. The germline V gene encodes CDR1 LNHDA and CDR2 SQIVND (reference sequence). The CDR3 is CASSLTGGTYEQYF. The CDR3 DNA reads TGTGCCAGTAGCCTGACAGGGGGGACCTACGAGCAGTACTTC.

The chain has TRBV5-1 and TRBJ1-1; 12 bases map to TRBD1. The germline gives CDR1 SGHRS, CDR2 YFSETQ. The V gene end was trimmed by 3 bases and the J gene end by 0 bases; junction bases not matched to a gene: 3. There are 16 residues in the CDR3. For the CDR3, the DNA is TGCGCCAGCAGCTACGGGACAGGGGGCCTGAACACTGAAGCTTTCTTT. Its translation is CASSYGTGGLNTEAFF.

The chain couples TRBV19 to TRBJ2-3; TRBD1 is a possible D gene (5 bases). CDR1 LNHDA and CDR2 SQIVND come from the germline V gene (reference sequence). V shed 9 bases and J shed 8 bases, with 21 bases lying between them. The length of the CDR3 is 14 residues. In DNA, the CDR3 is TGTGCCAGCCCTCTCAGGGTTGTCCTCGGTACGCAGTATTTT. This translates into CASPLRVVLGTQYF.

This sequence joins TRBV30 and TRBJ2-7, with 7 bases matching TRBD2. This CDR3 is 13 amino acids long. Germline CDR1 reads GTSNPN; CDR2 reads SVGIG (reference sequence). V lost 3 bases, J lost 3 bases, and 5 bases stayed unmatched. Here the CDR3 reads CAWRGRGVYEQYF. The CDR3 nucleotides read TGTGCCTGGAGAGGCCGGGGGGTCTACGAGCAGTACTTC.

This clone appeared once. CDR3 amino acids: CATSDFGHNQPQHF. For the CDR3, the DNA is TGTGCCACCAGTGATTTTGGGCACAATCAGCCCCAGCATTTT. The chain couples TRBV24-1 to TRBJ1-5; D not certain. V gave up 1 base and J gave up 3 bases, with 6 bases separating them. The CDR3 contains 14 residues. Germline CDR1 reads KGHDR; CDR2 reads SFDVKD.

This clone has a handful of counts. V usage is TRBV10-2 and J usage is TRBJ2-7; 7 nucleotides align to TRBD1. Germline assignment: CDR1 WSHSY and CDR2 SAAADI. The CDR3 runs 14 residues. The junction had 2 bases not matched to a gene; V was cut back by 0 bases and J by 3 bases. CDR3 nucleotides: TGCGCCAGCAGTGAGTCGGGACAGCTCTACGAGCAGTACTTC. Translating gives CASSESGQLYEQYF.

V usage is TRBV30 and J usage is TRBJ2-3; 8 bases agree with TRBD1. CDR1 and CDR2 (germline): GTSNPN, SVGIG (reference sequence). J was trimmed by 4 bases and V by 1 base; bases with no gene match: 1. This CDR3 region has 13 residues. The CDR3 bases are TGTGCCTGGAGTGCGACAGGGGCAGATACGCAGTATTTT. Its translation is CAWSATGADTQYF.

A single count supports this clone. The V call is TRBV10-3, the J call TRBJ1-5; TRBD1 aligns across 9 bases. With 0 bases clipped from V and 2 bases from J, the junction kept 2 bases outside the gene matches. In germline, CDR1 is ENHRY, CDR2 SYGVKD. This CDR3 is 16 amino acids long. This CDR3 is CAISESGQGGNQPQHF. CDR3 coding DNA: TGTGCCATCAGTGAGTCGGGACAGGGTGGCAATCAGCCCCAGCATTTT.

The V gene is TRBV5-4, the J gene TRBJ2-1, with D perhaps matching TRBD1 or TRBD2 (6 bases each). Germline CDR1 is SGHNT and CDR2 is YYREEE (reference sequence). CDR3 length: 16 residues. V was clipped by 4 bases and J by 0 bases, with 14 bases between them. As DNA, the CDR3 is TGTGCCAGCAGCCTTCCGGGGGCGAGCTCCTACAATGAGCAGTTCTTC. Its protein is CASSLPGASSYNEQFF.

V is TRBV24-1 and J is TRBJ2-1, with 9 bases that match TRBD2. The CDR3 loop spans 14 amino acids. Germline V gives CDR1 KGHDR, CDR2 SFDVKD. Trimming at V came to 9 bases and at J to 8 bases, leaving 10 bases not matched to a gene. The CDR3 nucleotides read TGTGCCACCGGTTCCGGGACTAGCCTCCATGAGCAGTTCTTC. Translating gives CATGSGTSLHEQFF.

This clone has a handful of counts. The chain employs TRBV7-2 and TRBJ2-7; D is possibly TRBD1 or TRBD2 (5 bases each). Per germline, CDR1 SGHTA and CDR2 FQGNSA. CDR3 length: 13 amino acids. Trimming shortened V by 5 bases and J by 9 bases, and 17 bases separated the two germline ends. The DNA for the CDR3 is TGTGCCAGCAGCAAGGGACCCGAGAGAAGGCAGTACTTC. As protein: CASSKGPERRQYF.

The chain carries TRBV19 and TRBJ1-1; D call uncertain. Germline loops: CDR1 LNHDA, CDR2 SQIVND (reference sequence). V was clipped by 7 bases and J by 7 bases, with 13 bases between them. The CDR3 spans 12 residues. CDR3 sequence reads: CASIGESGEAFF. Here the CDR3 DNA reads TGTGCCAGTATTGGGGAGTCGGGTGAAGCTTTCTTT.

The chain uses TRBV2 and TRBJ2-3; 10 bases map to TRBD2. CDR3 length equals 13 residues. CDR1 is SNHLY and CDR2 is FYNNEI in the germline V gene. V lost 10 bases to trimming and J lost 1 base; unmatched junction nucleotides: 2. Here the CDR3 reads CATGTSGTDTQYF. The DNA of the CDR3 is TGTGCCACCGGGACTAGCGGCACAGATACGCAGTATTTT.